Below, 22 T cell receptor beta chains from the same sample are listed, as sequenced in a study of shared clonotypes between healthy human individuals. Assay used: immunoSEQ multiplex PCR; TCRdb lists only in-frame clones, some missing. This sample has about 1 million clones, with more than 60% found just once. The sequenced sample was memory CD4+ T cells sorted from blood. The subset denotes: CD45RA-negative fraction. The receptors were sampled from a man aged 18 to 29 in good health.

The chain links TRBV5-1 to TRBJ2-7; 7 bases fit TRBD1. V was pared by 0 bases and J by 6 bases, with 15 bases of the junction left unmatched. CDR1 and CDR2 from the germline V gene are SGHRS and YFSETQ. The CDR3 contains 17 residues. The CDR3 coding sequence is TGCGCCAGCAGCTTGGTATGGGACAGTAAGTTGCCCGGCGAGCAGTACTTC. As protein: CASSLVWDSKLPGEQYF. Variable domain in full (rest from reference TRBV5-1 and TRBJ2-7): KAGVTQTPRYLIKTRGQQVTLSCSPISGHRSVSWYQQTPGQGLQFLFEYFSETQRNKGNFPGRFSGRQFSNSRSEMNVSTLELGDSALYLCASSLVWDSKLPGEQYFGPGTRLTVT.

This chain links TRBV5-1 with TRBJ2-1; either TRBD1 or TRBD2 may fit D (6 bases each). The CDR3 loop spans 16 amino acids. Trimming removed 0 bases from V and 3 bases from J, with 13 bases in between. CDR1 is SGHRS, CDR2 YFSETQ, per germline. CDR3 DNA: TGCGCCAGCAGCTTGGCCGGAGGGGGACTCTACAATGAGCAGTTCTTC. Translation: CASSLAGGGLYNEQFF.

The V and J genes are TRBV4-1 and TRBJ1-1, with D possibly being TRBD1 (5 bases). The CDR3 totals 16 residues. The germline CDR1 and CDR2 sequences are MGHRA and YSYEKL. V was trimmed by 1 base and J by 7 bases, leaving 19 bases between them. This chain's CDR3 is CASSQGGGTRTIEAFF. The CDR3 coding sequence is TGCGCCAGCAGCCAAGGAGGAGGGACCCGAACAATTGAAGCTTTCTTT.

The V and J genes are TRBV7-9 and TRBJ2-3, with D possibly being TRBD2 (5 bases). Germline lookup yields CDR1 SEHNR and CDR2 FQNEAQ (reference sequence). This CDR3 region has 15 residues. V gave up 5 bases and J gave up 2 bases, with 14 bases separating them. CDR3 protein: CASSRGGDYTDTQYF. As DNA, the CDR3 is TGTGCCAGCAGCCGTGGAGGTGACTACACAGATACGCAGTATTTT. Based on the CDR3 plus reference TRBV7-9 and TRBJ2-3, the full variable domain is DTGVSQNPRHKITKRGQNVTFRCDPISEHNRLYWYRQTLGQGPEFLTYFQNEAQLEKSRLLSDRFSAERPKGSFSTLEIQRTEQGDSAMYLCASSRGGDYTDTQYFGPGTRLTVL.

This clone was detected a few times. Other DNA sequences in this sample translate to the same CDR3. V gene TRBV7-9 combines with J gene TRBJ1-5; no firm D call. Per the germline V gene, CDR1 is SEHNR and CDR2 is FQNEAQ (reference sequence). The V end lost 0 bases, the J end lost 5 bases, and 5 bases lay between the germline ends. CDR3 length: 13 amino acids. CDR3 nucleotides: TGTGCCAGCAGCTTAGCGGGCGATCAGCCCCAGCATTTT. Its protein is CASSLAGDQPQHF.

This clone was detected a few times. The chain uses TRBV28 and TRBJ1-5; D is undetermined. Trimming took 6 bases from V and 5 from J, leaving 14 bases between them. CDR1 is MDHEN, CDR2 SYDVKM, per germline. This CDR3 has 14 amino acids. This CDR3 is CASSLGVSHQPQHF. The CDR3 coding sequence is TGTGCCAGCAGCCTAGGAGTGTCCCATCAGCCCCAGCATTTT.

This sequence joins TRBV2 and TRBJ2-7; 8 nucleotides agree with TRBD1. CDR3 size: 13 residues. CDR1 and CDR2 from the germline V gene are SNHLY and FYNNEI. V was pared by 8 bases and J by 3 bases, with 6 bases of the junction left unmatched. The CDR3 loop reads CASAGTGNYEQYF. The CDR3 bases are TGTGCCAGCGCCGGGACAGGTAACTACGAGCAGTACTTC.

This clone was counted a few times. V and J are TRBV5-6 and TRBJ2-5; the match to TRBD1 covers 9 bases. The junction had 11 bases not matched to a gene; V was cut back by 5 bases and J by 3 bases. CDR1 is SGHDT and CDR2 is YYEEEE in the germline V gene. The CDR3 length is 16 residues. CDR3 in DNA: TGTGCCAGCAGTCCCCCCGGGACAGGGAAGAAAGAGACCCAGTACTTC. This gives the protein CASSPPGTGKKETQYF. The entire variable domain, with the rest obtained from reference TRBV5-6 and TRBJ2-5, is as follows: DAGVTQSPTHLIKTRGQQVTLRCSPKSGHDTVSWYQQALGQGPQFIFQYYEEEERQRGNFPDRFSGHQFPNYSSELNVNALLLGDSALYLCASSPPGTGKKETQYFGPGTRLLVL.

The chain couples TRBV28 to TRBJ1-2, with D perhaps matching TRBD1 (5 bases). CDR3 length: 15 residues. The germline V and J ends were trimmed by 2 bases and 4 bases, with 14 bases remaining between them. Germline CDR1 reads MDHEN; CDR2 reads SYDVKM. The CDR3 nucleotides are TGTGCCAGCAGTTTAGGGGGTCAGCAGCTCTATGGCTACACCTTC. Its protein product is CASSLGGQQLYGYTF.

The DNA for the CDR3 is TGTGCCAGCAGCCCGGTGAGGTCCTCTAGCGCAGATACGCAGTATTTT. It translates to CASSPVRSSSADTQYF. The chain couples TRBV5-4 to TRBJ2-3; a weak D match, TRBD2 (6 bases). Germline loops: CDR1 SGHNT, CDR2 YYREEE (reference sequence). The CDR3 loop spans 16 amino acids. Trimming removed 4 bases from V and 4 bases from J, with 19 bases in between.

With respect to this clone: The sample holds other DNA sequences that translate to the same CDR3. For the CDR3, the DNA is TGTGCCGTTGGCCAATACAATGAGCAGTTCTTC. Its translation is CAVGQYNEQFF. V gene TRBV10-3 combines with J gene TRBJ2-1; D call uncertain. V lost 11 bases and J lost 4, with 9 bases in between. The germline gives CDR1 ENHRY, CDR2 SYGVKD. The CDR3 consists of 11 residues.

This clone has just one count. This chain links TRBV27 with TRBJ1-6, with D possibly matching TRBD1 (6 bases). CDR3 size: 15 residues. Germline-derived CDR1 and CDR2 are MNHEY and SMNVEV (reference sequence). Trimming removed 2 bases from V and 5 bases from J, with 10 bases in between. CDR3 nucleotide sequence: TGTGCCAGCAGTTTAAGGGACACAAATAATTCACCCCTCCACTTT. It specifies CASSLRDTNNSPLHF.

CDR3 DNA sequence: TGCGCCAGCAGCCAAGATCGGGCCAGCCTGTACGAGCAGTACTTC. The encoded protein is CASSQDRASLYEQYF. This rearrangement joins TRBV4-3 to TRBJ2-5; D gene uncertain. The DNA end lines up better with TRBJ2-7; the J call may be wrong. CDR3 size: 15 residues. In germline, CDR1 is LGHNA, CDR2 YSLEER.

CDR3 bases: TGTGCCAGTCGGAGGACAGCTAACTATGGCTACACCTTC. This sequence encodes CASRRTANYGYTF. The chain links TRBV19 to TRBJ1-2; tentative D call: TRBD1 (6 bases). Germline CDR1 is LNHDA and CDR2 is SQIVND (reference sequence). This CDR3 has 13 amino acids. V was cut by 8 bases and J by 0 bases, with 10 bases left in between.

The chain employs TRBV5-4 and TRBJ2-7; 8 bases match TRBD1. The germline V gene encodes CDR1 SGHNT and CDR2 YYREEE (reference sequence). This CDR3 spans 15 amino acids. Losses at the gene ends were 1 base for V and 3 bases for J; bases not matched to a gene: 6. The chain's CDR3 is CASSLMRQGHYEQYF. The CDR3 DNA is TGTGCCAGCAGCTTGATGCGACAGGGGCACTACGAGCAGTACTTC.

The chain combines TRBV5-1 with TRBJ2-2; 12 bases align to TRBD1. The V segment lost 4 bases and the J segment 3 bases; nucleotides outside the gene matches: 16. In germline, CDR1 is SGHRS, CDR2 YFSETQ. CDR3 length equals 20 residues. For the CDR3, the DNA is TGCGCCAGCAGCACGACCGGGACAGGGGGCTCATCGGGCTACACCGGGGAGCTGTTTTTT. This translates into CASSTTGTGGSSGYTGELFF.

This clone occurred once. In DNA, the CDR3 is TGTGCCAGCAGGCCTAGCGGTCCAGATACGCAGTATTTT. Translated, it gives CASRPSGPDTQYF. The chain couples TRBV6-5 to TRBJ2-3; 7 nucleotides line up with TRBD2. CDR1 is MNHEY, CDR2 SVGAGI, per germline. V lost 6 bases, J lost 4 bases, and 4 bases stayed unmatched. The CDR3 covers 13 residues.

The V gene is TRBV9, the J gene TRBJ2-2; 10 positions match TRBD1. J lost 7 bases, V lost 3 bases, and 18 bases had no gene match. Germline V gene sequence: CDR1 SGDLS, CDR2 YYNGEE. This CDR3 is built from 19 residues. The DNA of the CDR3 is TGTGCCAGCAGCGCCGGAGGGGCGGAGGACAGGGGGTATATCGGGGAGCTGTTTTTT. It specifies CASSAGGAEDRGYIGELFF.

J is TRBJ2-5 and V is TRBV6-5, with D possibly being TRBD2 (5 bases). The length of the CDR3 is 13 residues. V shed 0 bases and J shed 5 bases, with 7 bases lying between them. The germline V gene has CDR1 MNHEY and CDR2 SVGAGI. The DNA for the CDR3 is TGTGCCAGCAGTTACTCCCCGGGGGAGACCCAGTACTTC. As protein: CASSYSPGETQYF.

This clone was seen only once. CDR3 sequence: CASSLAPYRRPNIQYF. The CDR3 DNA reads as TGCGCCAGCAGCTTGGCCCCTTACAGGAGACCAAACATTCAGTACTTC. The chain carries TRBV5-1 and TRBJ2-4, with a tentative D call TRBD1 (5 bases). The CDR3 runs to 16 residues. The V and J ends lost 0 bases and 6 bases respectively, with 16 bases between them. Germline assignment: CDR1 SGHRS and CDR2 YFSETQ.

This chain joins TRBV6-1 and TRBJ2-7; 9 bases are shared with TRBD1. V trimming: 5 bases; J trimming: 2 bases; junction bases outside the gene matches: 7. The CDR3 consists of 15 residues. CDR1 is MNHNS, CDR2 SASEGT, per germline. The CDR3 spells CASSTSTGGAYEQYF. In nucleotides, the CDR3 is TGTGCCAGCAGTACTTCCACAGGGGGCGCCTACGAGCAGTACTTC.

The J gene is TRBJ2-3, the V gene TRBV5-1, with D uncertain. Looked up from germline, CDR1 is SGHRS and CDR2 is YFSETQ. The CDR3 consists of 15 residues. Trimming pared 5 bases from V and 0 bases from J, leaving 13 bases between. The CDR3 region has the DNA TGCGCCAGCAGTTCCTCCGCGACTAGCACAGATACGCAGTATTTT. Amino acid sequence: CASSSSATSTDTQYF. Supplemented by reference TRBV5-1 and TRBJ2-3, the full variable domain reads KAGVTQTPRYLIKTRGQQVTLSCSPISGHRSVSWYQQTPGQGLQFLFEYFSETQRNKGNFPGRFSGRQFSNSRSEMNVSTLELGDSALYLCASSSSATSTDTQYFGPGTRLTVL.